Listed below are T cell receptor beta chains from one sample, sequenced in a study of shared clonotypes between healthy human individuals. Here immunoSEQ multiplex PCR was the method, and the copy in TCRdb shows in-frame clones only, minus some. Altogether 2.3 million or so clones are present, approximately 95% being singletons, with the ten largest covering 0.39%. The specimen sequenced was naive CD4+ T cells from PBMCs. All receptors derive from a man younger than 35 in good health. Some clones in this sample may be carry-over from other donors' samples. CDR3s include the opening cysteine and the closing phenylalanine or tryptophan. The order of the fields is D gene, V gene, clone size, J gene, CDR3 protein, CDR3 DNA. D genes are given only for firm matches. Not every row has a clone size; where given, it reads once, few, many or a size class.

NA,TRBV5-4,NA,TRBJ2-2,CASSSGVGSYTGELFF,TGTGCCAGCAGCTCAGGGGTAGGAAGTTACACCGGGGAGCTGTTTTTT
TRBD2,TRBV5-1,once,TRBJ2-1,CASSLTSFYNEQFF,TGCGCCAGCAGTTTGACTAGCTTTTACAATGAGCAGTTCTTC
TRBD2,TRBV18,NA,TRBJ2-5,CASSPTSGGETQYF,TGTGCCAGCTCACCAACTAGCGGGGGAGAGACCCAGTACTTC
TRBD2,TRBV30,once,TRBJ2-6,CAWSVPRGRSSGANVLTF,TGTGCCTGGAGTGTACCCCGCGGGAGGAGCTCTGGGGCCAACGTCCTGACTTTC
NA,TRBV29-1,NA,TRBJ1-2,CSASRQDYGYTF,TGCAGCGCGTCCCGACAGGACTATGGCTACACCTTC
TRBD2,TRBV30,NA,TRBJ2-3,CACTSSGNWDTQYF,TGTGCCTGCACCTCTAGCGGGAATTGGGATACGCAGTATTTT
NA,TRBV5-1,NA,TRBJ2-1,CASSGGHSYNEQFF,TGCGCCAGCAGCGGCGGACATTCCTACAATGAGCAGTTCTTC
TRBD1,TRBV28,NA,TRBJ2-5,CASSPSRTGGWQETQYF,TGTGCCAGCAGCCCTTCCCGGACAGGGGGCTGGCAAGAGACCCAGTACTTC
TRBD2,TRBV30,NA,TRBJ2-5,CAWSVGWTSGSQETQYF,TGTGCCTGGAGTGTTGGATGGACTAGCGGATCTCAAGAGACCCAGTACTTC
NA,TRBV6-5,once,TRBJ2-3,CASSITSGRETQYF,TGTGCCAGCAGTATCACGAGCGGTAGGGAAACGCAGTATTTT
TRBD2,TRBV19,NA,TRBJ2-3,CASRTREGNTDTQYF,TGTGCCAGTAGAACTCGGGAGGGTAACACAGATACGCAGTATTTT
NA,TRBV19,NA,TRBJ2-1,CATSETRDNEQFF,TGTGCCACCTCGGAGACTCGGGACAATGAGCAGTTCTTC
NA,TRBV30,few,TRBJ1-5,CAGGENQPQHF,TGTGCTGGGGGGGAGAATCAGCCCCAGCATTTT
NA,TRBV27,NA,TRBJ2-3,CASSLAQGLGTDTQYF,TGTGCCAGCAGTTTGGCACAGGGACTGGGCACAGATACGCAGTATTTT
NA,TRBV6-1,NA,TRBJ2-5,CASSEGGYQTQYF,TGTGCCAGCAGTGAAGGGGGGTATCAGACCCAGTACTTC
NA,TRBV4-1,NA,TRBJ1-5,CASSQEVGSSYQPQHF,TGCGCCAGCAGCCAAGAGGTGGGGTCTTCTTATCAGCCCCAGCATTTT
NA,TRBV19,NA,TRBJ2-1,CASSLSGNEQFF,TGTGCCAGTAGTCTTAGCGGCAATGAGCAGTTCTTC
NA,TRBV11-1,once,TRBJ2-6,CASSLGSLSSGANVLTF,TGTGCCAGCAGCTTAGGGAGCCTGAGCTCTGGGGCCAACGTCCTGACTTTC
NA,TRBV5-5,NA,TRBJ2-3,CASTKRAAPSTDTQYF,TGTGCCAGCACCAAGAGGGCTGCCCCAAGCACAGATACGCAGTATTTT
TRBD1,TRBV5-1,NA,TRBJ2-1,CASTTPGSGTGSYNEQFF,TGCGCCAGCACCACCCCAGGGAGCGGGACAGGGTCCTACAATGAGCAGTTCTTC
NA,TRBV27,NA,TRBJ2-7,CASSLQGGAYEQYF,TGTGCCAGCAGTTTACAGGGGGGAGCCTACGAGCAGTACTTC
TRBD1,TRBV29-1,NA,TRBJ2-3,CSVAPGQVRDTQYF,TGCAGCGTTGCCCCGGGACAGGTCAGAGATACGCAGTATTTT